Shown below are 12 T cell receptor beta chains from a single sample sequenced in a study of blood T cell repertoires in COVID-19. The protocol was immunoSEQ multiplex PCR, while the TCRdb copy is restricted to in-frame clones and leaves out a portion. The sample yields 95,000 to 150,000 clones, around 88% seen once. Sequenced material: peripheral blood. The receptors shown here come from a human donor in a cohort sampled during active COVID-19.

J is TRBJ1-2 and V is TRBV5-1, with TRBD1 identical over 8 bases. The germline gives CDR1 SGHRS, CDR2 YFSETQ. J gave up 4 bases and V 4 bases, and 9 bases lay outside the gene matches. CDR3 length: 15 residues. The CDR3 DNA follows: TGCGCCAGCAGCGGAGCCGTTGGGACAGGCTATGGCTACACCTTC. Amino acids: CASSGAVGTGYGYTF.

This chain links TRBV29-1 with TRBJ1-6, with D tentatively TRBD1 (5 bases). V was shortened by 7 bases and J by 7 bases, with 11 bases between the two germline ends. Germline-derived CDR1 and CDR2 are SQVTM and ANQGSEA. The CDR3 loop spans 12 amino acids. DNA for the CDR3: TGCAGCGCGGGGGGAGACAATTCACCCCTCCACTTT. This gives the protein CSAGGDNSPLHF.

The CDR3 region has the DNA TGTGCCAGCAGTTTAGGACTAGCTTCGAACACCGGGGAGCTGTTTTTT. Encoded protein: CASSLGLASNTGELFF. The J gene is TRBJ2-2, the V gene TRBV27, with 8 bases fitting TRBD2. The CDR3 is 16 residues long. CDR1 MNHEY and CDR2 SMNVEV come from the germline V gene (reference sequence). The junction had 2 bases not matched to a gene; V was cut back by 2 bases and J by 0 bases.

The chain employs TRBV10-2 and TRBJ2-3; 8 bases align to TRBD2. The germline gives CDR1 WSHSY, CDR2 SAAADI. There are 16 residues in the CDR3. V dropped 7 bases and J dropped 9; count of bases not matched to a gene: 18. This CDR3 reads CASNPGGAASLSTQYF. CDR3 in DNA: TGCGCCAGCAATCCCGGGGGGGCAGCTAGCTTATCAACGCAGTATTTT.

This clone was seen just once. The chain joins TRBV6-5 to TRBJ2-1; D uncertain. Trimming took 6 bases from V and 6 from J, leaving 6 bases between them. There are 11 residues in the CDR3. CDR1 MNHEY and CDR2 SVGAGI come from the germline V gene. The CDR3 bases are TGTGCCAGCAGGGAGCGCAATGAGCAGTTCTTC. It is translated as CASRERNEQFF.

This chain connects TRBV6-1 to TRBJ1-5; D not resolved. Germline V CDR1 and CDR2: MNHNS, SASEGT. The V gene lost 1 base and the J gene lost 0 bases, with 7 bases spanning the gap. There are 15 residues in the CDR3. The CDR3 is CASSEGFNSNQPQHF. The DNA for the CDR3 is TGTGCCAGCAGTGAAGGTTTCAATAGCAATCAGCCCCAGCATTTT.

In its sample, this clone was seen once. The chain couples TRBV28 to TRBJ1-5; the D gene is possibly TRBD1 (6 bases). Germline loops: CDR1 MDHEN, CDR2 SYDVKM. The CDR3 spans 12 residues. Trimming took 6 bases from V and 10 from J, leaving 13 bases between them. The CDR3 nucleotides read TGTGCCAGCAGATCCCGGGGGGGCCCCCAGCATTTT. It translates to CASRSRGGPQHF. Supplemented by reference TRBV28 and TRBJ1-5, the full variable domain reads DVKVTQSSRYLVKRTGEKVFLECVQDMDHENMFWYRQDPGLGLRLIYFSYDVKMKEKGDIPEGYSVSREKKERFSLILESASTNQTSMYLCASRSRGGPQHFGDGTRLSIL.

V gene TRBV6-2 or TRBV6-3 combines with J gene TRBJ2-7, with D possibly matching TRBD1 (5 bases). Germline V gives CDR1 MNHEY, CDR2 SVGEGT. The V and J ends lost 4 bases and 3 bases respectively, with 10 bases between them. CDR3 length: 13 amino acids. As DNA, the CDR3 is TGTGCCAGCAGTTCACAGGTCAGCTACGAGCAGTACTTC. It specifies CASSSQVSYEQYF.

The chain is built from TRBV11-2 and TRBJ1-1, with 8 bases fitting TRBD1. The V segment lost 1 base and the J segment 1 base; nucleotides outside the gene matches: 2. Germline V lookup: CDR1 SGHAT, CDR2 FQNNGV. The CDR3 has 15 residues. Written as DNA, the CDR3 is TGTGCCAGCAGCTTAGGCGACAGGGGGAACACTGAAGCTTTCTTT. Protein product: CASSLGDRGNTEAFF.

The chain links TRBV27 to TRBJ2-3; 14 nucleotides match TRBD2. The V gene end was trimmed by 6 bases and the J gene end by 0 bases; junction bases not matched to a gene: 2. Germline values: CDR1 MNHEY, CDR2 SMNVEV (reference sequence). The CDR3 length is 16 residues. CDR3 in DNA: TGTGCCAGCAGCAGACTAGCGGGAGGGAGCACAGATACGCAGTATTTT. Amino acids: CASSRLAGGSTDTQYF.

The chain links TRBV27 to TRBJ2-5, with D unclear. The CDR3 has 15 amino acids. Deletions cut 2 bases from V and 5 bases from J, with 15 bases between. Germline lookup yields CDR1 MNHEY and CDR2 SMNVEV (reference sequence). CDR3 DNA sequence: TGTGCCAGCAGTTTAGTGAGACACCCGGCGGAGACCCAGTACTTC. This translates into CASSLVRHPAETQYF.

V is TRBV19 and J is TRBJ2-7, with 10 bases fitting TRBD2. Germline values: CDR1 LNHDA, CDR2 SQIVND (reference sequence). This CDR3 contains 15 residues. V shed 4 bases, J shed 3 bases, and the junction held 6 bases outside the gene matches. The DNA of the CDR3 is TGTGCCAGTAGTAGGGTCCTAGCGGGAGTCTACGAGCAGTACTTC. Translation gives CASSRVLAGVYEQYF.